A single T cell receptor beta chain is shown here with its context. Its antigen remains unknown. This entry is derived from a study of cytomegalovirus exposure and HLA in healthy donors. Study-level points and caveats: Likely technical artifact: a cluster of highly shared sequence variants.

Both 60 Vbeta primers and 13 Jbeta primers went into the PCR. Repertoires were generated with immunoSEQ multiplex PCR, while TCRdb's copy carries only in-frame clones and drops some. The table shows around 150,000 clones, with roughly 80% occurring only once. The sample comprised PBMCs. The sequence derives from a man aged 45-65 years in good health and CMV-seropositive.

The CDR3 DNA reads TGTGCCAGCAGTGATTACGGCGGTACGAACACCGGGGAGCTGTTTTTT. It codes for CASSDYGGTNTGELFF. The chain joins TRBV25-1 to TRBJ2-2; D gene uncertain. The germline V gene has CDR1 MGHDK and CDR2 SYGVNS. This CDR3 spans 16 amino acids. V dropped 3 bases and J dropped 0 bases, with 11 bases sitting between them.